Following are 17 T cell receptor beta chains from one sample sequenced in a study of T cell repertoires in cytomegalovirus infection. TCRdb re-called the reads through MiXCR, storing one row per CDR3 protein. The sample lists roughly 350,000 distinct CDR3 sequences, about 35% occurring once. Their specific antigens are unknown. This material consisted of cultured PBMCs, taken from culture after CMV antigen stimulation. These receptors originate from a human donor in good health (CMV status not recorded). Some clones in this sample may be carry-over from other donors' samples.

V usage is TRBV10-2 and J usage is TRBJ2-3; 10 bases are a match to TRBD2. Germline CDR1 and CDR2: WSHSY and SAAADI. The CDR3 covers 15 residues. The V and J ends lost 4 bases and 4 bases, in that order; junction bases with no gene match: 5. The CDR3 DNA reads TGCGCCAGCAGTGGAGCGGGAGGGCGCCCAGATACGCAGTATTTT. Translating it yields CASSGAGGRPDTQYF.

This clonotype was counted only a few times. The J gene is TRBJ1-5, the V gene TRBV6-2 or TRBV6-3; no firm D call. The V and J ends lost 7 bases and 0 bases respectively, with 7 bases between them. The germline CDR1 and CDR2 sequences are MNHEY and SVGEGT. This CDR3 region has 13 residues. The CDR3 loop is CASTIYSNQPQHF. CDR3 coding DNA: TGTGCCAGCACAATTTATAGCAATCAGCCCCAGCATTTT.

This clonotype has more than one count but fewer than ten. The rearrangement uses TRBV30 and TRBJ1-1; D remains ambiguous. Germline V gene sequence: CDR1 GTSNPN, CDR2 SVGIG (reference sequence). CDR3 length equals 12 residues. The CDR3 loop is CAAGRLDTEAFF. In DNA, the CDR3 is TGTGCGGCAGGCAGATTGGACACTGAAGCTTTCTTT.

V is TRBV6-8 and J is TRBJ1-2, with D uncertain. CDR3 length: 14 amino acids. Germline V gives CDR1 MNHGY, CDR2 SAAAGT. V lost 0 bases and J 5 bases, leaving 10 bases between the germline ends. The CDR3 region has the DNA TGTGCCAGCAGTTACTCGCGGCAGAGATATGGCTACACCTTC. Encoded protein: CASSYSRQRYGYTF.

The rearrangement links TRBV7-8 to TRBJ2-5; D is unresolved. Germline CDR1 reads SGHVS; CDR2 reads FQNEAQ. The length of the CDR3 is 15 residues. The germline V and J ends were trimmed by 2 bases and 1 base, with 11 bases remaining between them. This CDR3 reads CASSLQTSSQETQYF. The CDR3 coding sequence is TGTGCCAGCAGCTTACAAACATCGTCCCAAGAGACCCAGTACTTC.

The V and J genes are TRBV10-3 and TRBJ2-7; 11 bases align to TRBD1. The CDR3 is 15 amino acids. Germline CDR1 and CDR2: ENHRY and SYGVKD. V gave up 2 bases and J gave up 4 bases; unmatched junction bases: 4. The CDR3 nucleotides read TGTGCCATCAGTGAGGGGACAGGGGGTAGGTACGAGCAGTACGTC. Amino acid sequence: CAISEGTGGRYEQYV.

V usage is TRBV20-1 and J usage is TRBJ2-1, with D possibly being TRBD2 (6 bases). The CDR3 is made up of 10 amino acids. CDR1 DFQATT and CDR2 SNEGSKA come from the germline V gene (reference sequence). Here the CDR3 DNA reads TGCAGCCAAGGACTAAACGAGCAGTTCTTC. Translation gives CSQGLNEQFF.

The chain's CDR3 is CASGKLSYEQYF. The CDR3 coding sequence is TGTGCCAGCGGTAAACTAAGCTACGAGCAGTACTTC. This rearrangement joins TRBV27 to TRBJ2-7; D is unresolved. Trimming cost V 8 bases and J 3 bases, with 11 bases left between them. The length of the CDR3 is 12 residues. Germline CDR1 reads MNHEY; CDR2 reads SMNVEV (reference sequence).

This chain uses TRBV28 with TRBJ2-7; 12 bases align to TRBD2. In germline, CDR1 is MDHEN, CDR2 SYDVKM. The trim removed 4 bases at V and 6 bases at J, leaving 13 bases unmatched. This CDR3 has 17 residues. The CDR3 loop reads CASSSGTSGRPFGEQYF. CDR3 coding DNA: TGTGCCAGCAGTTCCGGAACTAGCGGGAGGCCCTTTGGCGAGCAGTACTTC.

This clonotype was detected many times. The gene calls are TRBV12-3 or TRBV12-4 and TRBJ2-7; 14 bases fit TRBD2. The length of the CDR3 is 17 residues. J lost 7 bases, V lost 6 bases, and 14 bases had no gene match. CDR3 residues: CASSQGLAGGPEFEQYF. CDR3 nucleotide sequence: TGTGCCAGCAGCCAAGGACTAGCGGGAGGACCTGAGTTTGAGCAGTACTTC.

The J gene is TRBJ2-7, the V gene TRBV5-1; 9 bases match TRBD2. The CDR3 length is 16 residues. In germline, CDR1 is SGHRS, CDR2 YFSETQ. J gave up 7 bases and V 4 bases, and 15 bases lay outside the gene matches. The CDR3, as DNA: TGCGCCAGCAGCCAGGCGGCTAGCGGGGCCTTTGGAGAGCAGTACTTC. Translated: CASSQAASGAFGEQYF.

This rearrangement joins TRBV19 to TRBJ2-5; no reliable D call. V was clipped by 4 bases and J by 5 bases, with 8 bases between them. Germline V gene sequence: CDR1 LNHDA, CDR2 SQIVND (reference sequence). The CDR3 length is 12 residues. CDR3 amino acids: CASSTSSETQYF. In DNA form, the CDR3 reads TGTGCCAGTAGTACTAGTAGCGAGACCCAGTACTTC.

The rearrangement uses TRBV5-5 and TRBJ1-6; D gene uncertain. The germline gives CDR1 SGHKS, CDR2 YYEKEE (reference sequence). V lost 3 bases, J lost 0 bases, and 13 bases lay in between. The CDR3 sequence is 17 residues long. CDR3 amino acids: CASSSSGIHSYNSPLHF. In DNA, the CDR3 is TGTGCCAGCAGCTCGTCCGGGATACACTCCTATAATTCACCCCTCCACTTT.

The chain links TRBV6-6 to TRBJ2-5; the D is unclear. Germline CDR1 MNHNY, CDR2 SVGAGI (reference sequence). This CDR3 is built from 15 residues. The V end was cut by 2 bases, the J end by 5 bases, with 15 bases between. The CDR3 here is CASSYEGIPRETQYF. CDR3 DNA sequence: TGTGCCAGCAGTTACGAAGGTATTCCCAGGGAGACCCAGTACTTC.

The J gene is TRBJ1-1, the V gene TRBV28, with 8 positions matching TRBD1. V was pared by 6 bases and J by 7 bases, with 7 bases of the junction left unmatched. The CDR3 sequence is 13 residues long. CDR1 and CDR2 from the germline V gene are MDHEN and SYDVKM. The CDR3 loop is CASRPTGVGEAFF. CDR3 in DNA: TGTGCCAGCAGGCCGACAGGGGTGGGTGAAGCTTTCTTT.

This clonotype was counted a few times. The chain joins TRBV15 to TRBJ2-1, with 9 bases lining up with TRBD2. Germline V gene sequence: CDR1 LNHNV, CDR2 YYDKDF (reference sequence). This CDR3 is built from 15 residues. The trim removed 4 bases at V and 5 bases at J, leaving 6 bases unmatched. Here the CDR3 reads CATSKRLADNNEQFF. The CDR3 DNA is TGTGCCACCAGCAAGAGACTAGCGGACAACAATGAGCAGTTCTTC.

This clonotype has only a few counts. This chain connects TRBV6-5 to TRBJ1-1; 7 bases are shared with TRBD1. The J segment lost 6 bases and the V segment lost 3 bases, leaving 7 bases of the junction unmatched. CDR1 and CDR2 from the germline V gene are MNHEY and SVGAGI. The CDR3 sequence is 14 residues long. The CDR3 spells CASSYLYRGAEAFF. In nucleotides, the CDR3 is TGTGCCAGCAGTTATTTGTACAGGGGTGCTGAAGCTTTCTTT.